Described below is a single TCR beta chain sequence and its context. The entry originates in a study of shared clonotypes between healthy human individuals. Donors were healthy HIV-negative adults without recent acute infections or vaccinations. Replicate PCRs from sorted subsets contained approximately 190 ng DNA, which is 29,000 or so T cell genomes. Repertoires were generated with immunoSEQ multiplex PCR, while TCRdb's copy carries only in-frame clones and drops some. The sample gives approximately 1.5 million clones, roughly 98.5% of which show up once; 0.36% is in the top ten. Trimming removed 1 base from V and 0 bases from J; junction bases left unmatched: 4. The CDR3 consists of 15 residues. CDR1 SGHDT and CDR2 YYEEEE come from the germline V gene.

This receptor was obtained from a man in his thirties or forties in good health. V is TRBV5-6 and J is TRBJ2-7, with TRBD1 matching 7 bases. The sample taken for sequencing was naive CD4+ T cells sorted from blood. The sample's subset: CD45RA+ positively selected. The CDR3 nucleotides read TGTGCCAGCAGCTTGTACACAGGGGACTCCTACGAGCAGTACTTC. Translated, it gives CASSLYTGDSYEQYF.